The entry that follows covers one T cell receptor beta chain sequence. This CDR3 has 15 amino acids. Trimming removed 2 bases at V and 5 bases at J, with 15 bases between. CDR1 and CDR2 (germline): MDHEN, SYDVKM. The sample originates from a study of technical replicates of blood from a handful of donors. Sequencing used immunoSEQ multiplex PCR; TCRdb keeps in-frame clones, though not all of them. The sample yields under 85,000 clones, around 92% seen once. This clonotype originated in a human donor in good health. Some clones in this sample may be carry-over from other donors' samples. The sample was T cells isolated from PBMCs. V is TRBV28 and J is TRBJ1-1; D is possibly TRBD1 (6 bases). CDR3 in DNA: TGTGCCAGCAGTTTAGCGGGGGCGCAGGATACTGAAGCTTTCTTT. It translates to CASSLAGAQDTEAFF.